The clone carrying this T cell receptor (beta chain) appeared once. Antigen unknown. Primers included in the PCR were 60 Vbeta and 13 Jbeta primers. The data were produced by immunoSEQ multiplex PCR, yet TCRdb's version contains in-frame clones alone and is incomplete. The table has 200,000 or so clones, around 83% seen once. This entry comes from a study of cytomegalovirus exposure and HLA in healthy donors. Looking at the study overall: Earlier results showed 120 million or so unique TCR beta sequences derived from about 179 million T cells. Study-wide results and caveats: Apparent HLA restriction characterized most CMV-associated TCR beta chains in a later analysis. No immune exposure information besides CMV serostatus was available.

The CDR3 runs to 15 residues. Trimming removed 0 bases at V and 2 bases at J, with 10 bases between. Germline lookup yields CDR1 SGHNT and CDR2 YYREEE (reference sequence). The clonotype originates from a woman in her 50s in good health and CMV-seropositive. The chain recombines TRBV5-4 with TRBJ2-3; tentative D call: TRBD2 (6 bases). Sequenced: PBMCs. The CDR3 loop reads CASSLGSGLTDTQYF. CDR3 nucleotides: TGTGCCAGCAGCTTGGGGAGCGGGCTCACAGATACGCAGTATTTT.